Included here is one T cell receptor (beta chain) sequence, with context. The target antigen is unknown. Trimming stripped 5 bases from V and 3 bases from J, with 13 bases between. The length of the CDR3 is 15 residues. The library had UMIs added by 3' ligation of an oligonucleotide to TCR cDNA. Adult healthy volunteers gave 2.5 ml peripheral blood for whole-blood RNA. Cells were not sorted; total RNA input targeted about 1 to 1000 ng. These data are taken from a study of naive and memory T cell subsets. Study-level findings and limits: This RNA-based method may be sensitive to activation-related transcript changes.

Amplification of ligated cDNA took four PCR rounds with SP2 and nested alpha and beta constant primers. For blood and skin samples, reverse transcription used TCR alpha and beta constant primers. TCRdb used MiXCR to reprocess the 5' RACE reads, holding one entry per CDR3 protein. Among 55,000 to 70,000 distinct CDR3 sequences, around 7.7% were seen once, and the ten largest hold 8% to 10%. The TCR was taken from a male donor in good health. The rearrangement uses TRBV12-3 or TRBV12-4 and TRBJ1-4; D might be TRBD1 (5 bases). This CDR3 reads CASSLTAGPNEKLFF. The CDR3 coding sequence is TGTGCCAGCAGTCTCACCGCGGGGCCTAATGAAAAACTGTTTTTT.